Listed here are 30 T cell receptor beta chains from one sample, sequenced in a study of T cells in Graves' hyperthyroidism and ophthalmopathy. TCR beta CDR3 region amplification was performed from RNA transcripts. HTBI primers were employed in a first-round RT-PCR of the TCR CDR3. TCRdb redid the calling of the multiplex PCR reads with MiXCR, one entry per CDR3 protein. This table has nearly 600,000 distinct CDR3 sequences, approximately 15% appearing once. The sample taken for sequencing was blood. All receptors derive from a woman younger than 30 with Graves' ophthalmopathy.

Remarks on this clonotype: An end of the junction differs from the germline gene, which may be a read error. CDR3 sequence (DNA): TGTGTCAGCAGCCCACCGGAACCCCAGCATTTT. It is translated as CVSSPPEPQHF. The rearrangement links TRBV14 to TRBJ1-5; no firm D call. The CDR3 has 11 residues. Germline V gene lookup returns CDR1 SGHDN and CDR2 FVKESK.

This clonotype was seen ten or more times. The chain employs TRBV4-1 and TRBJ2-7, with D maybe TRBD1 (6 bases). This CDR3 is 15 amino acids long. Germline assignment: CDR1 MGHRA and CDR2 YSYEKL. V was trimmed by 4 bases and J by 3 bases, leaving 16 bases between them. Here the CDR3 DNA reads TGCGCCAGCAGCCCCAGGGGTTGGGGTTTCTACGAGCAGTACTTC. It specifies CASSPRGWGFYEQYF.

With regard to this clonotype: Mismatch with germline at one junction end may stem from a read error. The chain couples TRBV20-1 to TRBJ2-2; either TRBD1 or TRBD2 may fit D (6 bases each). In germline, CDR1 is DFQATT, CDR2 SNEGSKA (reference sequence). CDR3 size: 16 residues. CDR3: CGARVGASDNTGELFF. DNA for the CDR3: TGCGGTGCTAGAGTGGGGGCTAGCGATAACACCGGGGAGCTGTTTTTT.

A few counts support this clonotype. This rearrangement joins TRBV20-1 to TRBJ1-2; 8 bases match TRBD1. The CDR3 has 14 residues. Germline-derived CDR1 and CDR2 are DFQATT and SNEGSKA (reference sequence). Germline trimming cut 4 bases from V and 8 bases from J; bases unmatched to any gene: 12. CDR3 nucleotide sequence: TGCAGTGCTACCCCTGTAGACAGGGGTATAGGCTACACCTTC. Protein sequence: CSATPVDRGIGYTF.

This sequence joins TRBV6-1 and TRBJ2-1; no clear D gene. The V end lost 5 bases, the J end lost 0 bases, and 11 bases lay between the germline ends. The CDR3 is 15 amino acids. The V gene's germline CDR1 is MNHNS and CDR2 SASEGT. For the CDR3, the DNA is TGTGCCAGCAGTCGCCGGACGAGCTCCTACAATGAGCAGTTCTTC. This codes for CASSRRTSSYNEQFF.

This clonotype occurred a few times. The gene calls are TRBV7-9 and TRBJ2-3; D call uncertain. With 2 bases removed from V and 7 bases from J, the gap between germline ends came to 13 bases. CDR3 length equals 14 residues. Germline CDR1 is SEHNR and CDR2 is FQNEAQ (reference sequence). The CDR3 loop is CASSLLGSLNTQYF. In DNA form, the CDR3 reads TGTGCCAGCAGCTTATTGGGTTCTCTAAATACGCAGTATTTT. Combining the CDR3 with reference TRBV7-9 and TRBJ2-3 gives the whole variable domain DTGVSQNPRHKITKRGQNVTFRCDPISEHNRLYWYRQTLGQGPEFLTYFQNEAQLEKSRLLSDRFSAERPKGSFSTLEIQRTEQGDSAMYLCASSLLGSLNTQYFGPGTRLTVL.

At least ten counts were recorded for this clonotype. This rearrangement joins TRBV15 to TRBJ2-7, with D hard to call. CDR1 and CDR2 (germline): LNHNV, YYDKDF (reference sequence). Between the trimmed V and J ends, which lost 0 bases and 0 bases, there was a span of 21 bases. CDR3 size: 19 residues. The CDR3 DNA sequence: TGTGCCACCAGCAGAGATCCGAGCTATAGTGGCAGCCACTCCTACGAGCAGTACTTC. Protein: CATSRDPSYSGSHSYEQYF.

This chain joins TRBV7-3 and TRBJ1-1, with a possible D match to TRBD1 (6 bases). Germline V gene data show CDR1 as SGHTA and CDR2 as FQGTGA. CDR3 length equals 16 residues. Trimming removed 2 bases at V and 1 base at J, with 14 bases between. The CDR3 region is CASSLSGGGGNTEAFF. The DNA of the CDR3 is TGTGCCAGCAGCTTATCGGGAGGGGGGGGGAACACTGAAGCTTTCTTT.

There are many counts of this clonotype. This chain uses TRBV6-1 with TRBJ1-1; D possibly corresponds to TRBD1 (5 bases). The CDR3 has 13 residues. V lost 8 bases, J lost 1 base, and 11 bases lay in between. From germline, CDR1 is MNHNS and CDR2 SASEGT. The CDR3 DNA reads TGTGCCAGCGGGGCAACAGGGAACACTGAAGCTTTCTTT. As protein: CASGATGNTEAFF.

A note on this clonotype: This clone may be a read error of a much larger clone one base away. The rearrangement joins TRBV10-3 to TRBJ2-1, with no clear D. The CDR3 sequence is 13 residues long. The germline V gene encodes CDR1 ENHRY and CDR2 SYGVKD. With 4 bases removed from V and 5 bases from J, the gap between germline ends came to 9 bases. The CDR3 DNA follows: TGTGCCATCAGTGGGAACCGGGACAATGAGCAGTTCTTC. Protein: CAISGNRDNEQFF.

Points on this clonotype: This sequence may be a read error, since a much larger clone differs from it by one base. The rearrangement uses TRBV7-3 and TRBJ1-5; D may be TRBD1 (6 bases). The CDR3 extends over 15 amino acids. Germline loops: CDR1 SGHTA, CDR2 FQGTGA. Trimming took off 7 bases at V and 6 bases at J, with 19 bases between the two ends. The CDR3 protein is CASILGQGHGQPQHF. The CDR3 DNA sequence: TGTGCCAGCATCCTTGGCCAGGGGCACGGTCAGCCCCAGCATTTT. The variable domain in full, with the rest retrieved from reference TRBV7-3 and TRBJ1-5, is GAGVSQTPSNKVTEKGKYVELRCDPISGHTALYWYRQSLGQGPEFLIYFQGTGAADDSGLPNDRFFAVRPEGSVSTLKIQRTERGDSAVYLCASILGQGHGQPQHFGDGTRLSIL.

Many counts were recorded for this clonotype. The chain uses TRBV7-3 and TRBJ2-1, with TRBD1 as a possible D gene (5 bases). Per germline, CDR1 SGHTA and CDR2 FQGTGA. The CDR3 runs to 14 residues. V lost 0 bases and J 7 bases, leaving 10 bases between the germline ends. The CDR3 DNA reads TGTGCCAGCAGCTTAACAGGGGTAGTAAATGAGCAGTTCTTC. Its translation: CASSLTGVVNEQFF.

This clonotype was detected ten times or more. The V call is TRBV6-5, the J call TRBJ1-2; D is uncertain. Trimming stripped 2 bases from V and 7 bases from J, with 11 bases between. CDR3 size: 13 residues. Germline V gene sequence: CDR1 MNHEY, CDR2 SVGAGI. CDR3 region: CASSYKPSGGYTF. CDR3 DNA sequence: TGTGCCAGCAGTTACAAGCCAAGCGGTGGCTACACCTTC.

This clonotype was counted many times. The J gene is TRBJ1-1, the V gene TRBV30; no reliable D call. The CDR3 runs 11 residues. From germline, CDR1 is GTSNPN and CDR2 SVGIG (reference sequence). Trimming took 5 bases from V and 5 from J, leaving 9 bases between them. In nucleotides, the CDR3 is TGTGCCTGGTCAAGGGAAACTGAAGCTTTCTTT. This sequence encodes CAWSRETEAFF.

V is TRBV19 and J is TRBJ2-3; 14 nucleotides line up with TRBD2. The CDR3 has 16 amino acids. Germline CDR1 is LNHDA and CDR2 is SQIVND (reference sequence). J gave up 6 bases and V 5 bases, and 7 bases lay outside the gene matches. The CDR3 spells CASSSGTSGRWDTQYF. DNA of the CDR3: TGTGCCAGTAGTTCGGGGACTAGCGGGAGATGGGATACGCAGTATTTT. Complete variable domain (other parts from reference TRBV19 and TRBJ2-3): DGGITQSPKYLFRKEGQNVTLSCEQNLNHDAMYWYRQDPGQGLRLIYYSQIVNDFQKGDIAEGYSVSREKKESFPLTVTSAQKNPTAFYLCASSSGTSGRWDTQYFGPGTRLTVL.

This clonotype was picked up a small number of times. This chain joins TRBV7-9 and TRBJ1-2; possible D gene TRBD1, 6 bases. This CDR3 has 16 residues. In germline, CDR1 is SEHNR, CDR2 FQNEAQ (reference sequence). The V gene lost 5 bases and the J gene lost 8 bases, with 24 bases spanning the gap. The CDR3 nucleotides read TGTGCCAGCAGCGACGGAAGGGGAGGGGGAGCCTTAGGCTACACCTTC. It translates to CASSDGRGGGALGYTF.

This clonotype was picked up a small number of times. This sequence joins TRBV27 and TRBJ1-1; TRBD1 might be the D (5 bases). V lost 7 bases to trimming and J lost 6 bases, with 12 bases between them. The CDR3 extends over 12 amino acids. Germline V CDR1 and CDR2: MNHEY, SMNVEV (reference sequence). The CDR3 reads CASKSIGAEAFF. CDR3 bases: TGTGCCAGCAAGAGTATAGGGGCTGAAGCTTTCTTT.

This clonotype was detected many times. J is TRBJ2-7 and V is TRBV5-1; maybe TRBD1 (5 bases). Trimming removed 2 bases from V and 2 bases from J, with 11 bases in between. This CDR3 contains 14 residues. Germline lookup yields CDR1 SGHRS and CDR2 YFSETQ. The DNA for the CDR3 is TGCGCCAGCAGCTTAAAGCAGGGAACCTACGAGCAGTACTTC. This encodes CASSLKQGTYEQYF.

This clonotype was seen at least ten times. The chain combines TRBV12-3 or TRBV12-4 with TRBJ2-7; 9 nucleotides line up with TRBD1. The CDR3 extends over 15 amino acids. The V and J ends lost 3 bases and 6 bases, in that order; junction bases with no gene match: 9. The CDR3 DNA reads TGTGCCAGCAGTTTGTTCGGACAGGGGACTGGCGAGCAGTACTTC. This translates into CASSLFGQGTGEQYF.

In its sample, this clonotype was seen a few times. This chain connects TRBV10-3 to TRBJ1-2, with 7 bases matching TRBD1. Germline CDR1 and CDR2: ENHRY and SYGVKD. V dropped 0 bases and J dropped 2; count of bases not matched to a gene: 3. This CDR3 comprises 15 residues. The CDR3 DNA reads TGTGCCATCAGTGAGTCGGGCAGGGGGAACTATGGCTACACCTTC. As protein: CAISESGRGNYGYTF.

This clonotype was seen many times. This chain links TRBV12-5 with TRBJ2-1; TRBD1 matches 11 bases. V lost 6 bases, J lost 6 bases, and 4 bases stayed unmatched. Germline CDR1 and CDR2: LGHNT and FRNRAP. The CDR3 loop spans 14 amino acids. Here the CDR3 reads CASGPGTGGNEQFF. CDR3 nucleotides: TGTGCTAGTGGCCCCGGGACAGGGGGCAATGAGCAGTTCTTC.

In this sample, this clonotype turned up many times. The CDR3 coding sequence is TGCAGTGCTAGAGATATTAAGCGGGCGGGAGTGAGGGAGCAGTACTTC. As protein: CSARDIKRAGVREQYF. The chain couples TRBV20-1 to TRBJ2-7; TRBD2 aligns across 7 bases. The CDR3 sequence is 16 residues long. Looked up from germline, CDR1 is DFQATT and CDR2 is SNEGSKA (reference sequence). V shed 0 bases and J 7 bases; nucleotides not matched to a gene: 15.

This clonotype has more than one count but fewer than ten. V usage is TRBV14 and J usage is TRBJ2-4; 9 bases agree with TRBD2. With 0 bases clipped from V and 6 bases from J, the junction kept 6 bases outside the gene matches. Germline V lookup: CDR1 SGHDN, CDR2 FVKESK. The CDR3 is made up of 16 amino acids. The CDR3: CASSQDLGGRVNIQYF. In DNA form, the CDR3 reads TGTGCCAGCAGCCAAGATCTAGGCGGGAGGGTAAACATTCAGTACTTC.

This clonotype has just a few counts. The chain has TRBV19 and TRBJ1-6, with D uncertain. The V end was cut by 4 bases, the J end by 11 bases, with 18 bases between. Germline CDR1 LNHDA, CDR2 SQIVND (reference sequence). The CDR3 loop spans 15 amino acids. DNA for the CDR3: TGTGCCAGTAGTAAGGGTCGGGGTGTTGCGGCACCCCTCCACTTT. Protein: CASSKGRGVAAPLHF.

This clonotype was counted a single time. The chain has TRBV7-9 and TRBJ2-1; weak D call: TRBD2 (6 bases). Judging by the DNA end, TRBJ2-7 fits better; the J call may be wrong. Germline lookup yields CDR1 SEHNR and CDR2 FQNEAQ (reference sequence). The CDR3 has 13 residues. As DNA, the CDR3 is TGTGCCAGCAGCTTAGTTGGGGGGAATGAGCAGTACTTC. It codes for CASSLVGGNEQYF.

Many counts were recorded for this clonotype. The chain combines TRBV28 with TRBJ2-2; D not resolved. The CDR3 runs to 13 residues. Germline-derived CDR1 and CDR2 are MDHEN and SYDVKM. V lost 6 bases to trimming and J lost 4 bases, with 9 bases between them. The CDR3 DNA reads TGTGCCAGCAGCAGGTACCCCACCGGGGAGCTGTTTTTT. It encodes CASSRYPTGELFF.

The rearrangement links TRBV19 to TRBJ2-2; 7 bases agree with TRBD2. V lost 3 bases and J lost 3; bases outside the gene matches: 1. The CDR3 consists of 14 residues. Germline V gene data show CDR1 as LNHDA and CDR2 as SQIVND (reference sequence). CDR3 protein: CASSMGGDTGELFF. The CDR3 coding sequence is TGTGCCAGTAGTATGGGAGGGGACACCGGGGAGCTGTTTTTT.

This clonotype was seen at least ten times. V and J are TRBV12-5 and TRBJ2-1; the D is unclear. Germline lookup yields CDR1 LGHNT and CDR2 FRNRAP. The CDR3 is made up of 12 amino acids. V lost 1 base and J lost 3, with 1 base in between. The CDR3 here is CASGLGYNEQFF. CDR3 DNA sequence: TGTGCTAGTGGTTTGGGCTACAATGAGCAGTTCTTC.

This clonotype appeared many times. This sequence joins TRBV10-3 and TRBJ2-7; 9 bases agree with TRBD2. Germline assignment: CDR1 ENHRY and CDR2 SYGVKD. The V and J ends lost 6 bases and 2 bases, in that order; junction bases with no gene match: 8. The CDR3 has 15 residues. The CDR3 loop reads CAIRSSGRKPYEQYF. The CDR3, as DNA: TGTGCCATCAGATCCAGCGGGAGGAAGCCCTACGAGCAGTACTTC.

This clonotype was seen repeatedly, ten times or more. The chain uses TRBV5-5 and TRBJ2-1; TRBD1 aligns across 9 bases. CDR3 length: 15 amino acids. Trimming took 4 bases from V and 9 from J; bases not matched to a gene: 11. Germline V gene sequence: CDR1 SGHKS, CDR2 YYEKEE (reference sequence). The CDR3 DNA is TGTGCCAGCAGCGAAACCGGGACAGGGTATGGTGAGCAGTTCTTC. Amino acid sequence: CASSETGTGYGEQFF.